This T cell receptor beta chain was identified during a study of identical twins. This clonotype was detected a few times. Its antigen is unknown. The study, taken as a whole, reports: Among monozygotic twins, out-of-frame TCR alpha sharing exceeded what models predicted.

This CDR3 region has 12 residues. In germline, CDR1 is SQVTM, CDR2 ANQGSEA. V lost 4 bases to trimming and J lost 10 bases, with 17 bases between them. Each CDR3 protein gets one entry after TCRdb re-called the 5' RACE reads with MiXCR. The table lists 350,000 to 600,000 distinct CDR3 sequences, over 12% of them singletons. These data are also associated with another study on yellow fever vaccine responses in identical twins.

The sequenced sample was CD4+ T cells sorted from blood. The receptor's source is a woman aged 18-35 years in good health. This sequence joins TRBV29-1 and TRBJ2-7; unclear D gene. The CDR3 here is CSVVSPFGVQYF. DNA for the CDR3: TGCAGCGTTGTAAGTCCCTTCGGAGTCCAGTACTTC.